Listed here are 26 T cell receptor beta chains from one sample, sequenced in a study of blood T cells in healthy people across ages. Primers used in a second PCR of about 7 to 12 cycles were a sample-barcoded 5' primer and a J-beta primer mix. TCRdb processed the 5' RACE reads anew with MiXCR; each CDR3 protein has one entry. The sample shows approximately 730,000 distinct CDR3 sequences, roughly 53% of them seen only once. Source material: blood. Receptors were obtained from a man at least 80 years old in good health.

A word on this clonotype: One junction end disagrees with the germline gene, perhaps due to a read error. The chain joins TRBV7-2 to TRBJ2-7; D is possibly TRBD2 (5 bases). The CDR3 contains 17 residues. Germline CDR1 and CDR2: SGHTA and FQGNSA. CDR3 DNA sequence: TGTGCCGGCAGCCCCCCCATCGCCGGGATCAGCTCCTACGAGCAGTACTTC. Protein product: CAGSPPIAGISSYEQYF. Full variable domain (rest looked up from reference TRBV7-2 and TRBJ2-7): GAGVSQSPSNKVTEKGKDVELRCDPISGHTALYWYRQSLGQGLEFLIYFQGNSAPDKSGLPSDRFSAERTGGSVSTLTIQRTQQEDSAVYLCAGSPPIAGISSYEQYFGPGTRLTVT.

The chain links TRBV30 to TRBJ2-5; 9 bases are shared with TRBD1. The CDR3 covers 15 residues. The ends lost 2 bases at V and 2 bases at J; junction bases unmatched: 6. CDR1 is GTSNPN and CDR2 is SVGIG in the germline V gene (reference sequence). The CDR3 spells CAWSPGTGQQETQYF. The CDR3 nucleotides read TGTGCCTGGAGTCCCGGGACAGGGCAACAAGAGACCCAGTACTTC.

This clonotype was observed a few times. The chain is built from TRBV12-3 or TRBV12-4 and TRBJ2-1, with D unresolved. The CDR3 is 15 residues long. The V and J ends lost 6 bases and 5 bases respectively, with 17 bases between them. The CDR3 loop is CASREARMTHNEQFF. Here the CDR3 DNA reads TGTGCCAGCAGGGAAGCTAGGATGACGCACAATGAGCAGTTCTTC.

The V and J genes are TRBV7-9 and TRBJ2-6; possible D gene TRBD1, 6 bases. The germline V gene has CDR1 SEHNR and CDR2 FQNEAQ (reference sequence). The V and J ends lost 3 bases and 0 bases respectively, with 21 bases between them. CDR3 length: 20 residues. The CDR3 DNA reads as TGTGCCAGCAGCTTCATCGACAGGCTCCACTCTGACTCTGGGGCCAACGTCCTGACTTTC. Amino acid sequence: CASSFIDRLHSDSGANVLTF.

The sample holds a few counts of this clonotype. The chain combines TRBV7-9 with TRBJ1-1; TRBD1 agrees at 7 bases. Germline V gene sequence: CDR1 SEHNR, CDR2 FQNEAQ (reference sequence). The V gene end was trimmed by 6 bases and the J gene end by 3 bases; junction bases not matched to a gene: 7. The CDR3 is made up of 14 amino acids. Here the CDR3 reads CASRTTGRHTEAFF. CDR3 bases: TGTGCCAGCAGGACGACAGGGCGGCACACTGAAGCTTTCTTT.

The V call is TRBV7-9, the J call TRBJ2-3; D gene uncertain. Germline V lookup: CDR1 SEHNR, CDR2 FQNEAQ (reference sequence). Trimming removed 5 bases at V and 5 bases at J, with 5 bases between. There are 11 residues in the CDR3. CDR3 in DNA: TGTGCCAGCAGCAAAGAAGATACGCAGTATTTT. Protein sequence: CASSKEDTQYF.

The rearrangement joins TRBV6-5 to TRBJ2-7; 9 bases map to TRBD2. The J segment lost 7 bases and the V segment lost 0 bases, leaving 7 bases of the junction unmatched. Looked up from germline, CDR1 is MNHEY and CDR2 is SVGAGI. The CDR3 is 15 amino acids. The CDR3 here is CASSYSSILAGEQYF. CDR3 in DNA: TGTGCCAGCAGTTACTCTTCTATCCTAGCGGGGGAGCAGTACTTC.

J is TRBJ2-5 and V is TRBV6-1, with TRBD2 matching 7 bases. This CDR3 contains 14 residues. V trimming: 5 bases; J trimming: 11 bases; junction bases outside the gene matches: 14. Germline V gene lookup returns CDR1 MNHNS and CDR2 SASEGT. CDR3 sequence (DNA): TGTGCCAGCAGTATAGCGGGCTTCTACAATGAGCAGTACTTC. This translates into CASSIAGFYNEQYF.

The gene calls are TRBV11-2 and TRBJ2-5; D is perhaps TRBD1 or TRBD2 (6 bases each). Trimming pared 3 bases from V and 9 bases from J, leaving 23 bases between. Germline V lookup: CDR1 SGHAT, CDR2 FQNNGV. The CDR3 runs to 16 residues. CDR3: CASSFVRGRGNGAQYF. The CDR3 nucleotides read TGTGCCAGCAGCTTCGTCAGGGGCCGGGGGAACGGGGCCCAGTACTTC.

In its sample, this clonotype was seen many times. V and J are TRBV7-9 and TRBJ2-7, with TRBD2 as a possible D gene (6 bases). Germline lookup yields CDR1 SEHNR and CDR2 FQNEAQ (reference sequence). Trimming cost V 6 bases and J 0 bases, with 15 bases left between them. The CDR3 length is 15 residues. The CDR3 spells CASRWRATRSYEQYF. The DNA of the CDR3 is TGTGCCAGCAGGTGGAGGGCTACCCGCTCCTACGAGCAGTACTTC.

The chain employs TRBV7-9 and TRBJ2-7; TRBD2 agrees at 9 bases. Near its end, the DNA agrees better with TRBJ2-5, so the J call may be wrong. Per the germline V gene, CDR1 is SEHNR and CDR2 is FQNEAQ (reference sequence). This CDR3 contains 16 residues. CDR3 in amino acids: CASSLGASGASGTQYF. The DNA of the CDR3 is TGTGCCAGCAGCTTAGGGGCTAGCGGGGCCTCGGGGACCCAGTACTTC.

This clonotype was seen more than once but under ten times. J is TRBJ2-3 and V is TRBV9, with no clear D. CDR1 and CDR2 from the germline V gene are SGDLS and YYNGEE. The CDR3 extends over 13 amino acids. V was trimmed by 0 bases and J by 5 bases, leaving 7 bases between them. The CDR3 loop reads CASSVELLDTQYF. CDR3 nucleotides: TGTGCCAGCAGCGTAGAGCTGTTAGATACGCAGTATTTT.

The J gene is TRBJ2-7, the V gene TRBV20-1; D may be TRBD2 (5 bases). Trimming left V 0 bases short and J 3 bases short, with 15 bases between. Germline lookup yields CDR1 DFQATT and CDR2 SNEGSKA (reference sequence). This CDR3 is 15 amino acids long. CDR3 in DNA: TGCAGTGCTAGAGATACGAGGGCCCTGATCTACGAGCAGTACTTC. Amino acid sequence: CSARDTRALIYEQYF.

The CDR3 loop reads CSVARGSYGYTF. Written as DNA, the CDR3 is TGCAGCGTGGCTAGGGGGAGCTATGGCTACACCTTC. V and J are TRBV29-1 and TRBJ1-2; TRBD1 might be the D (6 bases). CDR1 SQVTM and CDR2 ANQGSEA come from the germline V gene. This CDR3 has 12 amino acids. Trimming removed 6 bases at V and 4 bases at J, with 12 bases between.

The rearrangement joins TRBV7-9 to TRBJ2-7; TRBD2 might be the D (6 bases). Trimming stripped 5 bases from V and 0 bases from J, with 17 bases between. The CDR3 extends over 16 amino acids. Germline V lookup: CDR1 SEHNR, CDR2 FQNEAQ (reference sequence). The CDR3 DNA reads TGTGCCAGCAGCCTTATTGGGGGGAACCGCTCCTACGAGCAGTACTTC. This encodes CASSLIGGNRSYEQYF. Variable domain in full (rest from reference TRBV7-9 and TRBJ2-7): DTGVSQNPRHKITKRGQNVTFRCDPISEHNRLYWYRQTLGQGPEFLTYFQNEAQLEKSRLLSDRFSAERPKGSFSTLEIQRTEQGDSAMYLCASSLIGGNRSYEQYFGPGTRLTVT.

V gene TRBV20-1 combines with J gene TRBJ2-3, with 9 positions matching TRBD2. This CDR3 comprises 16 residues. The germline V gene has CDR1 DFQATT and CDR2 SNEGSKA (reference sequence). The trim removed 6 bases at V and 14 bases at J, leaving 24 bases unmatched. DNA of the CDR3: TGCAGTGCCACGCGGGAGGGGCGAATTCGGCACAGATACGCGTATTTT. Its translation: CSATREGRIRHRYAYF.

The rearrangement links TRBV6-1 to TRBJ2-3; D ambiguous. This CDR3 has 14 residues. CDR1 is MNHNS, CDR2 SASEGT, per germline. The V and J ends lost 10 bases and 4 bases respectively, with 18 bases between them. DNA for the CDR3: TGTGCCATCCCCGGCCGGGTGGGCCCAGATACGCAGTATTTT. Its protein is CAIPGRVGPDTQYF.

The V call is TRBV18, the J call TRBJ2-7, with 9 bases that match TRBD2. Germline CDR1 KGHSH, CDR2 LQKENI. V shed 1 base, J shed 4 bases, and the junction held 8 bases outside the gene matches. This CDR3 is built from 16 residues. The CDR3, as DNA: TGTGCCAGCTCACCACAACCGGGACTAGCTCCTTACGAGCAGTACTTC. It codes for CASSPQPGLAPYEQYF. Combining the CDR3 with reference TRBV18 and TRBJ2-7 gives the whole variable domain NAGVMQNPRHLVRRRGQEARLRCSPMKGHSHVYWYRQLPEEGLKFMVYLQKENIIDESGMPKERFSAEFPKEGPSILRIQQVVRGDSAAYFCASSPQPGLAPYEQYFGPGTRLTVT.

This chain uses TRBV3-1 with TRBJ2-5, with D possibly being TRBD1 (6 bases). This CDR3 comprises 16 residues. Per the germline V gene, CDR1 is LGHDT and CDR2 is YNNKEL (reference sequence). Between the trimmed V and J ends, which lost 4 bases and 2 bases, there was a span of 17 bases. CDR3 coding DNA: TGTGCCAGCAGCCGGCGACAGACAGGTTCTCAAGAGACCCAGTACTTC. Its translation: CASSRRQTGSQETQYF.

The gene calls are TRBV20-1 and TRBJ2-7; 10 positions agree with TRBD1. CDR3 size: 13 residues. From germline, CDR1 is DFQATT and CDR2 SNEGSKA (reference sequence). The junction had 5 bases not matched to a gene; V was cut back by 4 bases and J by 5 bases. The CDR3 is CSATGTGDHEQYF. The CDR3 nucleotides are TGCAGTGCTACCGGGACAGGGGACCACGAGCAGTACTTC.

V gene TRBV20-1 combines with J gene TRBJ1-1; D call uncertain. V lost 3 bases and J 5 bases, leaving 13 bases between the germline ends. This CDR3 has 13 amino acids. CDR1 is DFQATT and CDR2 is SNEGSKA in the germline V gene (reference sequence). This CDR3 reads CSASSPQRTEAFF. CDR3 sequence (DNA): TGCAGTGCTAGTTCCCCACAGAGGACTGAAGCTTTCTTT.

This chain connects TRBV29-1 to TRBJ2-6, with D possibly being TRBD1 or TRBD2 (5 bases each). The CDR3 totals 15 residues. Germline lookup yields CDR1 SQVTM and CDR2 ANQGSEA. V lost 0 bases and J 3 bases, leaving 9 bases between the germline ends. CDR3: CSVEEEGSGANVLTF. CDR3 nucleotides: TGCAGCGTTGAAGAAGAGGGGAGTGGGGCCAACGTCCTGACTTTC.

The table lists this clonotype with a few counts. The rearrangement uses TRBV9 and TRBJ2-3; 10 positions match TRBD2. The CDR3 consists of 15 residues. Germline values: CDR1 SGDLS, CDR2 YYNGEE. V shed 3 bases and J 5 bases; nucleotides not matched to a gene: 6. CDR3 nucleotide sequence: TGTGCCAGCAGCGCTAGGACTAGCGGCAGAGATACGCAGTATTTT. Residues: CASSARTSGRDTQYF.

The chain joins TRBV28 to TRBJ2-2; possibly TRBD2 for D (6 bases). This CDR3 has 14 residues. In germline, CDR1 is MDHEN, CDR2 SYDVKM. V lost 3 bases and J lost 7, with 12 bases in between. The CDR3 is CASSFRRGGGELFF. The DNA of the CDR3 is TGTGCCAGCAGTTTTAGGCGGGGTGGCGGGGAGCTGTTTTTT.

The chain joins TRBV15 to TRBJ2-3, with D perhaps TRBD1 or TRBD2 (5 bases each). The CDR3 extends over 17 amino acids. The V gene's germline CDR1 is LNHNV and CDR2 YYDKDF (reference sequence). Trimming cost V 0 bases and J 3 bases, with 16 bases left between them. The DNA of the CDR3 is TGTGCCACCAGCAGAGAAGGAAGTGGGACCATGACAGATACGCAGTATTTT. This translates into CATSREGSGTMTDTQYF.

This clonotype was observed once. The V gene is TRBV7-3, the J gene TRBJ2-3; TRBD2 matches at 9 bases. Losses at the gene ends were 0 bases for V and 0 bases for J; bases not matched to a gene: 7. The CDR3 has 18 amino acids. From germline, CDR1 is SGHTA and CDR2 FQGTGA. The CDR3 is CASSLTYQTSGSTDTQYF. In DNA, the CDR3 is TGTGCCAGCAGCTTAACCTACCAGACTAGCGGTAGCACAGATACGCAGTATTTT.